The entry that follows covers one T cell receptor beta chain sequence. The antigen is unknown. Researchers took RNA transcripts and amplified the TCR beta CDR3 regions from them. With the HTBI primer set, the TCR CDR3 went through a first round of RT-PCR. One entry per CDR3 protein, called by TCRdb with MiXCR from the multiplex PCR reads. The data contain under 350,000 distinct CDR3 sequences, 15% to 20% of them seen just once; the ten biggest clones take up around 58%. The data were obtained in a study of T cells in Graves' hyperthyroidism and ophthalmopathy. Study outcomes and limitations: Ophthalmopathy was model-predicted a median approximately six months pre-onset. Separating ophthalmopathy from stable hyperthyroidism was achieved by a 13 V-J model.

This CDR3 has 16 amino acids. Germline CDR1 and CDR2: SGHNT and YYREEE (reference sequence). The J segment lost 0 bases and the V segment lost 2 bases, leaving 4 bases of the junction unmatched. The sample comprised blood. The chain combines TRBV5-4 with TRBJ2-2, with 7 bases fitting TRBD2. The receptor comes from a woman aged 60-70 years with Graves' ophthalmopathy. The CDR3, as DNA: TGTGCCAGCAGCTTCATTGGGGGGGCGAACACCGGGGAGCTGTTTTTT. This encodes CASSFIGGANTGELFF.